This T cell receptor (beta chain) came from a study of shared clonotypes between healthy human individuals. V dropped 7 bases and J dropped 6 bases, with 10 bases sitting between them. The CDR3 runs to 11 residues. Germline CDR1 reads DFQATT; CDR2 reads SNEGSKA (reference sequence). Participating donors were healthy, HIV-negative adults free of recent acute infections or vaccinations. This clone was seen a single time. The assay was immunoSEQ multiplex PCR, and TCRdb's table has in-frame clones only and misses some. The profile shows 450,000 to 500,000 clones, roughly 80% of them singletons. The specimen sequenced was PBMCs. This rearrangement joins TRBV20-1 to TRBJ2-1; D is possibly TRBD1 or TRBD2 (5 bases each). This receptor was obtained from a woman aged 40 to 50 in good health. Some clones in this sample may be carry-over from other donors' samples. The CDR3 loop is CSGGWSNEQFF. The CDR3 DNA reads as TGCAGTGGGGGGTGGAGCAATGAGCAGTTCTTC.